Shown below are 29 T cell receptor beta chains from a single sample sequenced in a study of T-cell reconstitution after alpha-beta-depleted transplantation in children. Preparation of the TCRbeta library was carried out with unique molecular identifiers. TCRdb recomputed calls from the PCR reads with MiXCR, one row per CDR3 protein. Among tens of thousands of distinct CDR3 sequences listed, under 6% were seen once. Specimen: PBMCs, mostly from graft donor cells, collected 60 days after TCRalphabeta/CD19-depleted stem cell transplant. The receptors were sampled from a female patient aged 2-15 years who had a stem cell transplant for aplastic anemia, so the T cells may come from the graft donor.

This clonotype was detected many times. V gene TRBV5-1 combines with J gene TRBJ1-4; D is perhaps TRBD1 (6 bases). The CDR3 spans 15 residues. Germline V CDR1 and CDR2: SGHRS, YFSETQ. V was shortened by 3 bases and J by 8 bases, with 17 bases between the two germline ends. The CDR3 region has the DNA TGCGCCAGCAGCTATACAGGGCGGTTGGGCGAAAAACTGTTTTTT. This encodes CASSYTGRLGEKLFF.

At least ten counts were recorded for this clonotype. The chain is built from TRBV5-1 and TRBJ2-5; 7 nucleotides match TRBD1. The length of the CDR3 is 14 residues. Losses at the gene ends were 6 bases for V and 5 bases for J; bases not matched to a gene: 10. In germline, CDR1 is SGHRS, CDR2 YFSETQ. CDR3 residues: CASNANRGEETQYF. The CDR3 bases are TGCGCCAGCAATGCGAACAGGGGAGAGGAGACCCAGTACTTC.

Turning to this clonotype: A much larger clone lies one base from this, so it may be a read error. The chain joins TRBV2 to TRBJ2-7; D may be TRBD1 (6 bases). The germline CDR1 and CDR2 sequences are SNHLY and FYNNEI. V was trimmed by 7 bases and J by 2 bases, leaving 9 bases between them. This CDR3 contains 12 residues. The CDR3 region is CASIRDTYEQYF. CDR3 DNA: TGTGCCAGCATCCGGGACACCTACGAGCAGTACTTC.

Many counts were recorded for this clonotype. The chain joins TRBV7-2 to TRBJ2-3, with D possibly being TRBD1 (5 bases). Per germline, CDR1 SGHTA and CDR2 FQGNSA. This CDR3 has 17 amino acids. V was clipped by 4 bases and J by 7 bases, with 24 bases between them. The CDR3 bases are TGTGCCAGCAGCTCCCGGCCACGGACATTTACAGTGAATACGCAGTATTTT. Protein: CASSSRPRTFTVNTQYF. The whole variable domain, filled in from reference TRBV7-2 and TRBJ2-3, reads GAGVSQSPSNKVTEKGKDVELRCDPISGHTALYWYRQSLGQGLEFLIYFQGNSAPDKSGLPSDRFSAERTGGSVSTLTIQRTQQEDSAVYLCASSSRPRTFTVNTQYFGPGTRLTVL.

This clonotype was seen ten or more times. The chain joins TRBV29-1 to TRBJ1-1; TRBD1 is a possible D gene (5 bases). V lost 0 bases, J lost 3 bases, and 11 bases lay in between. The CDR3 is 14 residues long. Germline V gene lookup returns CDR1 SQVTM and CDR2 ANQGSEA. The CDR3 bases are TGCAGCGTTGAAGATGGGGCAGGTGACACTGAAGCTTTCTTT. It specifies CSVEDGAGDTEAFF.

This clonotype was seen ten or more times. The rearrangement joins TRBV20-1 to TRBJ2-2; no reliable D call. Trimming shortened V by 6 bases and J by 0 bases, and 14 bases separated the two germline ends. The CDR3 covers 15 residues. Germline assignment: CDR1 DFQATT and CDR2 SNEGSKA (reference sequence). Here the CDR3 reads CSAASEHPNTGELFF. Here the CDR3 DNA reads TGCAGTGCCGCCTCGGAGCATCCGAACACCGGGGAGCTGTTTTTT.

J is TRBJ2-1 and V is TRBV14; no firm D call. Germline CDR1 and CDR2: SGHDN and FVKESK. Deletions cut 0 bases from V and 9 bases from J, with 21 bases between. CDR3 size: 17 residues. The CDR3 region is CASSQDLSADWWAEQFF. Here the CDR3 DNA reads TGTGCCAGCAGCCAAGATTTATCGGCCGACTGGTGGGCTGAGCAGTTCTTC.

The chain is built from TRBV14 and TRBJ2-2; 10 nucleotides align to TRBD1. Germline V gene data show CDR1 as SGHDN and CDR2 as FVKESK. This CDR3 has 16 amino acids. Losses at the gene ends were 5 bases for V and 4 bases for J; bases not matched to a gene: 7. This CDR3 is CASSSGTGAITGELFF. CDR3 sequence (DNA): TGTGCCAGCAGCTCCGGGACAGGGGCAATCACCGGGGAGCTGTTTTTT.

The table lists this clonotype with many counts. This chain links TRBV7-3 with TRBJ2-3; 7 bases agree with TRBD2. The germline V gene has CDR1 SGHTA and CDR2 FQGTGA. This CDR3 contains 16 residues. V shed 1 base and J 0 bases; nucleotides not matched to a gene: 4. The CDR3 nucleotides are TGTGCCAGCAGCTTAAGTAGGACTAGTAGCACAGATACGCAGTATTTT. This encodes CASSLSRTSSTDTQYF.

This clonotype came up many times. This chain links TRBV7-3 with TRBJ2-6; TRBD1 is a possible D gene (5 bases). CDR1 and CDR2 from the germline V gene are SGHTA and FQGTGA. V lost 4 bases, J lost 0 bases, and 7 bases lay in between. There are 15 residues in the CDR3. CDR3 DNA sequence: TGTGCCAGCAGCTCACAGGCCTCTGGGGCCAACGTCCTGACTTTC. Its translation is CASSSQASGANVLTF.

The sample holds many counts of this clonotype. The rearrangement uses TRBV9 and TRBJ1-3; 9 bases are shared with TRBD1. V lost 4 bases and J lost 1; bases outside the gene matches: 6. The CDR3 totals 16 residues. Germline CDR1 SGDLS, CDR2 YYNGEE. This CDR3 reads CASSFGTGLSGNTIYF. The DNA for the CDR3 is TGTGCCAGCAGCTTCGGGACAGGGTTGTCTGGAAACACCATATATTTT.

At least ten counts were recorded for this clonotype. The chain links TRBV5-1 to TRBJ2-5, with TRBD1 identical over 7 bases. The V and J ends lost 0 bases and 1 base, in that order; junction bases with no gene match: 12. Looked up from germline, CDR1 is SGHRS and CDR2 is YFSETQ. CDR3 length equals 18 residues. CDR3 in amino acids: CASSLGYTGVGTQETQYF. The CDR3 DNA sequence: TGCGCCAGCAGCTTGGGCTATACAGGGGTGGGGACCCAAGAGACCCAGTACTTC.

In DNA, the CDR3 is TGTGCCAGCAGTTTAATCCCATCAGATACGCAGTATTTT. This codes for CASSLIPSDTQYF. This chain joins TRBV28 and TRBJ2-3; no clear D. Looked up from germline, CDR1 is MDHEN and CDR2 is SYDVKM. The CDR3 extends over 13 amino acids. The V gene lost 2 bases and the J gene lost 4 bases, with 7 bases spanning the gap.

There are many counts of this clonotype. The chain recombines TRBV12-3 or TRBV12-4 with TRBJ1-6; D not resolved. The CDR3 is 13 amino acids. V lost 1 base to trimming and J lost 10 bases, with 8 bases between them. CDR3 coding DNA: TGTGCCAGCAGTTTAGGTGTCGGATCACCCCTCCACTTT. Protein: CASSLGVGSPLHF.

By sample fraction, this clonotype is medium-sized. The chain is built from TRBV24-1 and TRBJ2-5, with 7 bases aligning to TRBD1. Unmatched junction bases numbered 10, after V lost 1 base and J lost 6 bases. The CDR3 has 16 amino acids. From germline, CDR1 is KGHDR and CDR2 SFDVKD. The CDR3 loop reads CATSDFPTGLVQTQYF. Here the CDR3 DNA reads TGTGCCACCAGTGATTTCCCGACAGGGTTGGTGCAGACCCAGTACTTC.

The chain couples TRBV7-8 to TRBJ1-1, with TRBD1 matching 9 bases. V gave up 5 bases and J gave up 4 bases; unmatched junction bases: 11. Germline V CDR1 and CDR2: SGHVS, FQNEAQ. This CDR3 spans 16 amino acids. Here the CDR3 DNA reads TGTGCCAGCAGCCCCCACCTCTTGACAGGGGGCACTGAAGCTTTCTTT. Protein product: CASSPHLLTGGTEAFF.

This clonotype occurred a few times. The chain uses TRBV3-1 and TRBJ1-2; the D is unclear. In germline, CDR1 is LGHDT, CDR2 YNNKEL (reference sequence). This CDR3 has 13 amino acids. Trimming pared 0 bases from V and 2 bases from J, leaving 4 bases between. The DNA for the CDR3 is TGTGCCAGCAGCCAAGATCCGAACTATGGCTACACCTTC. Amino acids: CASSQDPNYGYTF.

V gene TRBV7-8 combines with J gene TRBJ1-5; 7 nucleotides line up with TRBD1. This CDR3 has 16 residues. Per germline, CDR1 SGHVS and CDR2 FQNEAQ. V gave up 5 bases and J gave up 4 bases; unmatched junction bases: 11. Here the CDR3 DNA reads TGTGCCAGCAGCCGGGGGACAGCAAAGGGTAATCAGCCCCAGCATTTT. This gives the protein CASSRGTAKGNQPQHF.

As DNA, the CDR3 is TGTGCCAGCAGCCAACGCTTTACTAGCGGCCAAGAGACCCAGTACTTC. Translating it yields CASSQRFTSGQETQYF. The chain is built from TRBV3-1 and TRBJ2-5; 8 positions match TRBD2. The J segment lost 1 base and the V segment lost 2 bases, leaving 6 bases of the junction unmatched. This CDR3 spans 16 amino acids. Germline CDR1 and CDR2: LGHDT and YNNKEL (reference sequence).

The sample holds many counts of this clonotype. This rearrangement joins TRBV20-1 to TRBJ2-1, with TRBD1 identical over 7 bases. In germline, CDR1 is DFQATT, CDR2 SNEGSKA (reference sequence). The CDR3 contains 13 residues. V lost 7 bases to trimming and J lost 6 bases; unmatched junction nucleotides: 9. CDR3 DNA: TGCAGTGGCCGGGACAGCCTTTTCAATGAGCAGTTCTTC. Translating it yields CSGRDSLFNEQFF.

This clonotype occurred many times. The V call is TRBV28, the J call TRBJ2-7; the D gene is possibly TRBD2 (7 bases). The germline V and J ends were trimmed by 4 bases and 6 bases, with 16 bases remaining between them. This CDR3 is built from 14 residues. CDR1 MDHEN and CDR2 SYDVKM come from the germline V gene. The CDR3 protein is CASSSWEGVGEQYF. CDR3 in DNA: TGTGCCAGCAGTTCCTGGGAGGGGGTGGGCGAGCAGTACTTC.

This clonotype was seen at least ten times. The V gene is TRBV29-1, the J gene TRBJ2-4; no clear D. Germline CDR1 SQVTM, CDR2 ANQGSEA. V lost 5 bases and J lost 0, with 14 bases in between. CDR3 length: 15 amino acids. The CDR3 is CSVIVDQLAKNIQYF. The DNA of the CDR3 is TGCAGCGTTATCGTTGACCAACTAGCCAAAAACATTCAGTACTTC.

This clonotype was picked up many times. J is TRBJ2-5 and V is TRBV4-2; 9 bases fit TRBD2. After removal of 1 base from V and 2 bases from J, the junction contained 2 bases not matched to a gene. The germline V gene has CDR1 LGHNA and CDR2 YNFKEQ. CDR3 length: 15 amino acids. The CDR3 region is CASSQGLAEQETQYF. Written as DNA, the CDR3 is TGTGCCAGCAGCCAAGGACTAGCGGAACAAGAGACCCAGTACTTC.

The J gene is TRBJ1-5, the V gene TRBV7-9, with D unresolved. From germline, CDR1 is SEHNR and CDR2 FQNEAQ (reference sequence). Trimming removed 2 bases at V and 7 bases at J, with 9 bases between. CDR3 length: 13 amino acids. The CDR3 sequence is CASSLSVGQPQHF. In nucleotides, the CDR3 is TGTGCCAGCAGCTTAAGTGTAGGGCAGCCCCAGCATTTT. The full variable domain, completed using reference TRBV7-9 and TRBJ1-5, is DTGVSQNPRHKITKRGQNVTFRCDPISEHNRLYWYRQTLGQGPEFLTYFQNEAQLEKSRLLSDRFSAERPKGSFSTLEIQRTEQGDSAMYLCASSLSVGQPQHFGDGTRLSIL.

This clonotype has at least ten counts. The chain has TRBV5-1 and TRBJ1-1; 9 bases are a match to TRBD1. Trimming at V came to 5 bases and at J to 7 bases, leaving 3 bases not matched to a gene. Germline V lookup: CDR1 SGHRS, CDR2 YFSETQ. The CDR3 totals 12 residues. The CDR3 loop reads CASSRDRVEAFF. In DNA, the CDR3 is TGCGCCAGCAGTAGGGACAGGGTTGAAGCTTTCTTT.

Ten or more counts support this clonotype. This chain connects TRBV12-3 or TRBV12-4 to TRBJ1-1, with D unclear. Trimming cost V 3 bases and J 3 bases, with 11 bases left between them. The CDR3 is 14 amino acids. The CDR3 DNA reads as TGTGCCAGCAGTTTCTCCGGTGGGGACACTGAAGCTTTCTTT. Translation gives CASSFSGGDTEAFF.

The sample holds many counts of this clonotype. This chain connects TRBV20-1 to TRBJ2-4; D unresolved. Germline loops: CDR1 DFQATT, CDR2 SNEGSKA (reference sequence). The CDR3 consists of 15 residues. The ends were cut back, 0 bases at V and 3 bases at J, with 12 bases in the middle. This chain's CDR3 is CSARDSPGDKNIQYF. The CDR3 coding sequence is TGCAGTGCTAGAGATTCCCCTGGGGACAAAAACATTCAGTACTTC.

This clonotype has ten or more counts. The V and J genes are TRBV5-1 and TRBJ1-4, with TRBD1 matching over 10 bases. The CDR3 extends over 15 amino acids. The germline CDR1 and CDR2 sequences are SGHRS and YFSETQ. With 0 bases clipped from V and 6 bases from J, the junction kept 2 bases outside the gene matches. CDR3 in DNA: TGCGCCAGCAGCTTGGATGGGACAGGGGATGAAAAACTGTTTTTT. Amino acids: CASSLDGTGDEKLFF.

This clonotype was counted at least ten times. The chain links TRBV7-3 to TRBJ2-5; TRBD2 is a possible D gene (6 bases). V was shortened by 5 bases and J by 5 bases, with 12 bases between the two germline ends. The CDR3 totals 13 residues. CDR1 SGHTA and CDR2 FQGTGA come from the germline V gene. CDR3 residues: CASSRGNKETQYF. The CDR3 DNA reads as TGTGCCAGCAGCCGGGGGAACAAGGAGACCCAGTACTTC.